Given below is one TCR beta chain in context. As handled by the study authors: Cell counts per sample came from amplifying reference gene primers. Sequencing used immunoSEQ multiplex PCR; TCRdb keeps in-frame clones, though not all of them. V and J calls and clone size are copied from that table; D and trimming were computed from the DNA. The sample has about 190,000 clones; roughly 80% are singletons. This entry belongs to a study of blood T cell repertoires in COVID-19. In the study overall: Samples of COVID-19 (acute and convalescent) were obtained from the United States, Italy and Spain. T cells, B-cell-depleted T cells, or PBMCs provided the cDNA or gDNA that served as material.

This CDR3 has 11 amino acids. With V trimmed by 5 bases and J by 10 bases, 5 bases remained unmatched. Germline V gives CDR1 GTSNPN, CDR2 SVGIG (reference sequence). The rearrangement uses TRBV30 and TRBJ2-1; the match to TRBD2 covers 7 bases. Sequenced material: peripheral blood. The source of this sequence is a woman in her forties or fifties with acute or convalescent COVID-19. The CDR3 region is CAWALLAEQFF. CDR3 DNA: TGTGCCTGGGCTCTACTAGCGGAGCAGTTCTTC.